This TCR beta chain was sequenced during a study of shared clonotypes between healthy human individuals. Findings and limits, study-wide: Generation probability values for non-shared clonotypes were lower than those for clonotypes shared by all four donors.

The investigators split CD4+ cells into a CD45RA+ naive subset and a CD45RA-negative memory subset. The assay was immunoSEQ multiplex PCR, and TCRdb's table has in-frame clones only and misses some. Here the sample spans some 2,400,000 clones, approximately 94% being singletons. Note on this clone: Antigen unknown.

Germline CDR1 MNHNS, CDR2 SASEGT. Trimming cost V 2 bases and J 6 bases, with 23 bases left between them. This CDR3 comprises 18 residues. The specimen was naive CD4+ T cells sorted from blood. Subset given: CD45RA+ positively selected. This TCR was sampled from a man aged 18 to 29 in good health. The J gene is TRBJ2-4, the V gene TRBV6-1; possibly TRBD1 or TRBD2 for D (5 bases each). CDR3 loop: CASSELFGVERGRNIQYF. The CDR3 nucleotides read TGTGCCAGCAGTGAACTATTTGGCGTTGAGAGGGGTCGAAACATTCAGTACTTC.